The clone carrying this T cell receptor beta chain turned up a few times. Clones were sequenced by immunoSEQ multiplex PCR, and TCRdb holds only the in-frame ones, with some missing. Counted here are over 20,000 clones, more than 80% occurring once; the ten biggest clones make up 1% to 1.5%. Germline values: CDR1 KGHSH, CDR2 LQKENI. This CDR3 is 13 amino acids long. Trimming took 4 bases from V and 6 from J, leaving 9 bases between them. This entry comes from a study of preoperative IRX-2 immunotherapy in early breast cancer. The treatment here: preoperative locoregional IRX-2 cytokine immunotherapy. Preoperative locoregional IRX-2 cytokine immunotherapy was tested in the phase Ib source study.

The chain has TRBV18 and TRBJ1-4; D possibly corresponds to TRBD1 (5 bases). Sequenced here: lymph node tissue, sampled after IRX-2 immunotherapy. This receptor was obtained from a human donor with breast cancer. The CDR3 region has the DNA TGTGCCAGCTCACTCGGGACCGATGAAAAACTGTTTTTT. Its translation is CASSLGTDEKLFF.